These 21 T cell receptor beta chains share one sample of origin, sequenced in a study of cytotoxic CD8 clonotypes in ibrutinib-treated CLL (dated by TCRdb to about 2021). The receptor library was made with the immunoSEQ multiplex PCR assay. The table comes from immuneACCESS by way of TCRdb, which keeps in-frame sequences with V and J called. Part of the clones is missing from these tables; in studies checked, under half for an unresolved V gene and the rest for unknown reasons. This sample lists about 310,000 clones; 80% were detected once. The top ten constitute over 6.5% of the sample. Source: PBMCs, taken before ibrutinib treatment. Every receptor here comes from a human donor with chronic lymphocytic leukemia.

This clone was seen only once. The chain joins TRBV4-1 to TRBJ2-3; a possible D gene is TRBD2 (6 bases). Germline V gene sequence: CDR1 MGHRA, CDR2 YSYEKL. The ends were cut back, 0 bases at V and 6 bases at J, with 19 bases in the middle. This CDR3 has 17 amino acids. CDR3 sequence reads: CASSQDQTTGLSDTQYF. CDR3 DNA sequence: TGCGCCAGCAGCCAAGATCAAACCACTGGACTATCCGATACGCAGTATTTT.

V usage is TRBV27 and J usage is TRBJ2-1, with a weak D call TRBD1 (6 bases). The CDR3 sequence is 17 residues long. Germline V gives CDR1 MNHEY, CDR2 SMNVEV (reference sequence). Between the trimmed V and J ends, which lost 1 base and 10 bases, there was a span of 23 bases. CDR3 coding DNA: TGTGCCAGCAGTTTATACCCAGGGGTGGGGGAGTTAGCAGAGCAGTTCTTC. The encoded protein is CASSLYPGVGELAEQFF.

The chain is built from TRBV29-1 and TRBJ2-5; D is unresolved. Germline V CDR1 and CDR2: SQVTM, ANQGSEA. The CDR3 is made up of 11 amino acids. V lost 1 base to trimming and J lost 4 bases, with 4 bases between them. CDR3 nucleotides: TGCAGCGTTGAAGCCGTAGAGACCCAGTACTTC. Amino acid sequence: CSVEAVETQYF.

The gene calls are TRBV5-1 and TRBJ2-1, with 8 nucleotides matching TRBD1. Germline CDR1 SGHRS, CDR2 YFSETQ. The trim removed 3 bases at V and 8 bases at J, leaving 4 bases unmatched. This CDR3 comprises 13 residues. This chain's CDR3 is CASSWQGADEQFF. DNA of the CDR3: TGCGCCAGCAGCTGGCAGGGGGCTGATGAGCAGTTCTTC.

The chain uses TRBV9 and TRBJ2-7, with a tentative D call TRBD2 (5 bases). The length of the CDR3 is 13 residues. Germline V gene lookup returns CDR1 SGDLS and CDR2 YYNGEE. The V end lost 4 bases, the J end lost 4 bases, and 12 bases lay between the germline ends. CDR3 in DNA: TGTGCCAGCAGCCCTCGGACTGGGTACGAGCAGTACTTC. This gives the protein CASSPRTGYEQYF.

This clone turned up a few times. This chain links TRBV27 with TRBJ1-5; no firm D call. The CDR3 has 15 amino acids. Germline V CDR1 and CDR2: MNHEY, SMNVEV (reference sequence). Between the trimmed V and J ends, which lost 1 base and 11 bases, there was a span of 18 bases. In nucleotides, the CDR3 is TGTGCCAGCAGTTTATACGCAGGCCGCGGTAGATCCCAGCATTTT. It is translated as CASSLYAGRGRSQHF.

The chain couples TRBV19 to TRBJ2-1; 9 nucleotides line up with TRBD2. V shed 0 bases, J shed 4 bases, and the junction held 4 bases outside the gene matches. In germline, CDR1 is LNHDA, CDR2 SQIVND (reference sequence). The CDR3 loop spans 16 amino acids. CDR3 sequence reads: CASSIEAGGNYNEQFF. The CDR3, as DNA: TGTGCCAGTAGTATAGAAGCGGGAGGAAATTACAATGAGCAGTTCTTC. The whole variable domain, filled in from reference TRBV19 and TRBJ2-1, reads DGGITQSPKYLFRKEGQNVTLSCEQNLNHDAMYWYRQDPGQGLRLIYYSQIVNDFQKGDIAEGYSVSREKKESFPLTVTSAQKNPTAFYLCASSIEAGGNYNEQFFGPGTRLTVL.

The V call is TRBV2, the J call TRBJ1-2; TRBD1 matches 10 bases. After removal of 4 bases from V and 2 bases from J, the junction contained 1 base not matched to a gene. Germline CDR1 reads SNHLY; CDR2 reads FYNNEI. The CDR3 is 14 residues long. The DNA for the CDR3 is TGTGCCAGCAGTGGGACAGGGGGAAACTATGGCTACACCTTC. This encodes CASSGTGGNYGYTF.

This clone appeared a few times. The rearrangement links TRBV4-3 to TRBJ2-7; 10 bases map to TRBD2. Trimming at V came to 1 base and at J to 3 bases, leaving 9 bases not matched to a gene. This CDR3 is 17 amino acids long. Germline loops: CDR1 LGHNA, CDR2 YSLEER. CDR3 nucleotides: TGCGCCAGCAGCCAAGGTGGTAGCGGGAGGATCAACTACGAGCAGTACTTC. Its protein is CASSQGGSGRINYEQYF.

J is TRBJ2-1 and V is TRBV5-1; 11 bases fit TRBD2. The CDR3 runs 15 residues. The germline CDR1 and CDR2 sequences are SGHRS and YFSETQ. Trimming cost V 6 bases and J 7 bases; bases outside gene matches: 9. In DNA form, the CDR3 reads TGCGCCAGCATGAGTAGCGGGAGGGCCGATAATGAGCAGTTCTTC. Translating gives CASMSSGRADNEQFF. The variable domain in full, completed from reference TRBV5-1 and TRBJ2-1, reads KAGVTQTPRYLIKTRGQQVTLSCSPISGHRSVSWYQQTPGQGLQFLFEYFSETQRNKGNFPGRFSGRQFSNSRSEMNVSTLELGDSALYLCASMSSGRADNEQFFGPGTRLTVL.

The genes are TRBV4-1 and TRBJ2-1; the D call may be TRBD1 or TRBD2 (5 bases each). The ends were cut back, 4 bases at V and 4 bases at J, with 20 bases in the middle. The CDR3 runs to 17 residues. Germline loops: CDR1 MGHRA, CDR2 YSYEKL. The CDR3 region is CASSRELGDGAYNEQFF. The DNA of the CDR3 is TGCGCCAGCAGCCGCGAACTGGGGGACGGAGCATACAATGAGCAGTTCTTC.

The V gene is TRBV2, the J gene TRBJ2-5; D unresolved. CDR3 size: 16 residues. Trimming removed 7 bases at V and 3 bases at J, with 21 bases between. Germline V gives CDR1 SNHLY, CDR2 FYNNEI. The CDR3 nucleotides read TGTGCCAGCACCCGAGGAAGGTCCGGAACCAAAGAGACCCAGTACTTC. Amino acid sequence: CASTRGRSGTKETQYF.

This chain's CDR3 is CASSSTAGGTYNEQFF. In DNA form, the CDR3 reads TGTGCCAGCAGCTCCACCGCGGGAGGTACCTACAATGAGCAGTTCTTC. This chain links TRBV7-3 with TRBJ2-1; 8 nucleotides match TRBD2. From germline, CDR1 is SGHTA and CDR2 FQGTGA. The CDR3 loop spans 16 amino acids. J was trimmed by 2 bases and V by 4 bases; bases with no gene match: 7.

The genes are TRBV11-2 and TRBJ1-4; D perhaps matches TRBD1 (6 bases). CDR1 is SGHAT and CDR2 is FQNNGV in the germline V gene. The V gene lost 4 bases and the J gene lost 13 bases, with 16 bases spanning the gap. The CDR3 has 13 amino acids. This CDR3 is CASSSGTRGILFF. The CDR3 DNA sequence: TGTGCCAGCAGCTCGGGGACAAGGGGCATACTGTTTTTT.

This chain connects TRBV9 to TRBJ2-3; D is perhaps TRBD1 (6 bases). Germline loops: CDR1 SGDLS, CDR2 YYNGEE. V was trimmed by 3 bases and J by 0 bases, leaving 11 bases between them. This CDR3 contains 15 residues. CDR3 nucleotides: TGTGCCAGCAGCGACGGACAGACTAGCACAGATACGCAGTATTTT. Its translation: CASSDGQTSTDTQYF. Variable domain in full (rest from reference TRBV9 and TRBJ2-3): DSGVTQTPKHLITATGQRVTLRCSPRSGDLSVYWYQQSLDQGLQFLIQYYNGEERAKGNILERFSAQQFPDLHSELNLSSLELGDSALYFCASSDGQTSTDTQYFGPGTRLTVL.

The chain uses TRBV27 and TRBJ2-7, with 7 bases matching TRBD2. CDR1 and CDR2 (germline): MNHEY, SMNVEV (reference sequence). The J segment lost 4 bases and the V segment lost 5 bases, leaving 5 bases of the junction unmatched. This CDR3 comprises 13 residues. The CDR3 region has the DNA TGTGCCAGCAGTGGGGGAGGGCCTTACGAGCAGTACTTC. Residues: CASSGGGPYEQYF.

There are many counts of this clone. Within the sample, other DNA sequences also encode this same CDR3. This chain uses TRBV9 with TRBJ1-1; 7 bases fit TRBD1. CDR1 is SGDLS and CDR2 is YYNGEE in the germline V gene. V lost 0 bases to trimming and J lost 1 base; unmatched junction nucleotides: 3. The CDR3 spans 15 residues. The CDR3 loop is CASSVGSGGNTEAFF. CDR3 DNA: TGTGCCAGCAGCGTAGGATCAGGGGGGAACACTGAAGCTTTCTTT.

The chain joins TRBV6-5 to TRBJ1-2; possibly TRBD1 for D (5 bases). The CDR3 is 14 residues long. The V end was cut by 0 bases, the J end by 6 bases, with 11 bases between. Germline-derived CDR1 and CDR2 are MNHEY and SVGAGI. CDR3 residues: CASSYSVGVDGYTF. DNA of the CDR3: TGTGCCAGCAGTTACTCGGTAGGGGTGGATGGCTACACCTTC.

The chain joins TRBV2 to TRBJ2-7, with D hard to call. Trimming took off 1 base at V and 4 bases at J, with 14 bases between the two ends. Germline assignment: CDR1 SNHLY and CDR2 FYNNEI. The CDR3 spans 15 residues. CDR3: CASSEGRSVLYEQYF. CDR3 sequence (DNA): TGTGCCAGCAGTGAAGGTCGTTCGGTACTTTACGAGCAGTACTTC.

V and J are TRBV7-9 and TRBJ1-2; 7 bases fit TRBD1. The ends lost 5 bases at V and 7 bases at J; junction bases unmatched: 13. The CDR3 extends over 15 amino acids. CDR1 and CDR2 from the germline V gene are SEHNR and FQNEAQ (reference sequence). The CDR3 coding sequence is TGTGCCAGCAGCCGCTTTGACAGGGAAGGGGCTGGCTACACCTTC. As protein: CASSRFDREGAGYTF.

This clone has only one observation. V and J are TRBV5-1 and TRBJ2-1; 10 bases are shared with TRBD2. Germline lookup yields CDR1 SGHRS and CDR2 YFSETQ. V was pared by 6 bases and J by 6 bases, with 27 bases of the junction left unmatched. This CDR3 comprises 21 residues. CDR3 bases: TGCGCCAGCACTTCATTGGGACAAGCGGGAGGGCCCTTCGGGTTTGGCAATGAGCAGTTCTTC. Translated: CASTSLGQAGGPFGFGNEQFF.